This is a list of T cell receptor beta chains from one sample in a study of T cells in tuberculosis. Repertoires were generated with immunoSEQ multiplex PCR, while TCRdb's copy carries only in-frame clones and drops some. The sample consists of about 20,000 clones, 80% to 90% of them appearing once. Sequences were obtained from PBMCs. These TCRs come from a donor aged 5-35 years with latent tuberculosis or without tuberculosis infection. Each CDR3 is given with its conserved first and last residue. The D gene is left open where the match is weak. Expanded clones get a size class; other rows say once, few or many, or leave the size out.

V: TRBV10-3
D: -
size: -
J: TRBJ1-2
DNA: TGTGCCATCAGGGCTGACATTTCAAACTATGGCTACACCTTC
CDR3: CAIRADISNYGYTF

V: TRBV18
D: TRBD1
size: -
J: TRBJ2-7
DNA: TGTGCCAGCTCACCCGCGATGGGGACAGGGGCCGAAAAGCAGTACTTC
CDR3: CASSPAMGTGAEKQYF

V: TRBV7-8
D: TRBD2
size: once
J: TRBJ2-5
DNA: TGTGCCAGCAGCCCACGGACTAGTTTAGGGACCCAGTACTTC
CDR3: CASSPRTSLGTQYF

V: TRBV27
D: TRBD1
size: -
J: TRBJ2-7
DNA: TGTGCCAGCAGTTCGAACAGGGGGCGGAATGCCGAGCAGTACTTC
CDR3: CASSSNRGRNAEQYF

V: TRBV19
D: -
size: once
J: TRBJ1-1
DNA: TGTGCCAGCCGGACCCGGGGGGACACTGAAGCTTTCTTT
CDR3: CASRTRGDTEAFF

V: TRBV5-6
D: -
size: once
J: TRBJ1-4
DNA: TGTGCCAGCAGCTTGTACGGGCAGGGGAGCGAAAAACTGTTTTTT
CDR3: CASSLYGQGSEKLFF

V: TRBV5-1
D: TRBD2
size: -
J: TRBJ2-3
DNA: TGCGCCAGCAGCTTGGGCGGCGGGGGGGGCACAGATACGCAGTATTTT
CDR3: CASSLGGGGGTDTQYF

V: TRBV5-4
D: -
size: -
J: TRBJ1-2
DNA: TGTGCCAGCAGCTTGTTCACTTCTAACTATGGCTACACCTTC
CDR3: CASSLFTSNYGYTF

V: TRBV27
D: -
size: -
J: TRBJ2-5
DNA: TGTGCCAGCAGTCTCGACAGGGAGGCAGTGGAGACCCAGTACTTC
CDR3: CASSLDREAVETQYF

V: TRBV27
D: -
size: -
J: TRBJ1-4
DNA: TGTGCCAGCAGTGGGGACATAGGGGCTAATGAAAAACTGTTTTTT
CDR3: CASSGDIGANEKLFF

V: TRBV7-6
D: TRBD1
size: -
J: TRBJ2-5
DNA: TGTGCCAGCAGCCCGACAGGGGGAAAGACCCAGTACTTC
CDR3: CASSPTGGKTQYF

V: TRBV4-1
D: -
size: once
J: TRBJ1-4
DNA: TGCGCCCCAAGCCAACAGGCACAAACGGAAAAACTGTTTTTT
CDR3: CAPSQQAQTEKLFF

V: TRBV5-1
D: TRBD2
size: -
J: TRBJ2-7
DNA: TGCGCCAGCAGCCACACTAGCGGGGGGAGCTACGAGCAGTACTTC
CDR3: CASSHTSGGSYEQYF

V: TRBV4-1
D: -
size: -
J: TRBJ1-2
DNA: TGCGCCAGCAGCCTCTTCAGGTCAGGGAGGTATGGCTACACCTTC
CDR3: CASSLFRSGRYGYTF

V: TRBV29-1
D: -
size: -
J: TRBJ2-5
DNA: TGCAGCGTCAGAGAGGCGACCCAGTACTTC
CDR3: CSVREATQYF

V: TRBV15
D: -
size: once
J: TRBJ2-2
DNA: TGTGCCACCAGCAGAGATAAGGGGACCGGGGAGCTGTTTTTT
CDR3: CATSRDKGTGELFF

V: TRBV7-2
D: -
size: -
J: TRBJ2-3
DNA: TGTGCCAGCAGCTTAGAAGGGTGGGGGGGCACAGATACGCAGTATTTT
CDR3: CASSLEGWGGTDTQYF

V: TRBV30
D: TRBD1
size: -
J: TRBJ2-7
DNA: TGTGCCTGGAGTGAACCCGGACAGGGGGCCGAGCAGTACTTC
CDR3: CAWSEPGQGAEQYF

V: TRBV6-1
D: TRBD1
size: -
J: TRBJ1-5
DNA: TGTGCCAGCAGTGCCAATCCAGGGGGAAGCAATCAGCCCCAGCATTTT
CDR3: CASSANPGGSNQPQHF

V: TRBV2
D: -
size: -
J: TRBJ1-1
DNA: TGTGCCAGCGCGCAGAACACTGAAGCTTTCTTT
CDR3: CASAQNTEAFF

V: TRBV4-3
D: TRBD2
size: -
J: TRBJ2-3
DNA: TGCGCCAGCAGCCAACTAGCGGGGGGGCCCTCAGATACGCAGTATTTT
CDR3: CASSQLAGGPSDTQYF

V: TRBV7-8
D: -
size: -
J: TRBJ2-3
DNA: TGTGCCAGCAGCTTAGTACGTGGCCCCCGCACAGATACGCAGTATTTT
CDR3: CASSLVRGPRTDTQYF

V: TRBV19
D: TRBD1
size: -
J: TRBJ1-3
DNA: TGTGCCAGTGGCGGGGACAGGGCGGCTGGAAACACCATATATTTT
CDR3: CASGGDRAAGNTIYF

V: TRBV6-5
D: -
size: -
J: TRBJ1-2
DNA: TGTGCCAGCAGTTATGTCAGGGAAGATGGCTACACCTTC
CDR3: CASSYVREDGYTF

V: TRBV7-2
D: -
size: -
J: TRBJ1-1
DNA: TGTGCCAGCAGCTTATACTGGGGGCTAGACACTGAAGCTTTCTTT
CDR3: CASSLYWGLDTEAFF

V: TRBV4-1
D: -
size: -
J: TRBJ1-2
DNA: TGCGCCAGCAGCCAAGTAGTTTCAGGGTACTATGGCTACACCTTC
CDR3: CASSQVVSGYYGYTF

V: TRBV29-1
D: -
size: -
J: TRBJ1-1
DNA: TGCAGCGTTGGAACACGTCGGGGGGCGGTCACTGAAGCTTTCTTT
CDR3: CSVGTRRGAVTEAFF

V: TRBV10-3
D: -
size: -
J: TRBJ1-5
DNA: TGTGCCATCAGTGGATGGACAGGCAATCAGCCCCAGCATTTT
CDR3: CAISGWTGNQPQHF

V: TRBV4-3
D: -
size: -
J: TRBJ1-1
DNA: TGCGCCAGCAGCCAAGGAGGCGAATTAAACACTGAAGCTTTCTTT
CDR3: CASSQGGELNTEAFF

V: TRBV19
D: -
size: -
J: TRBJ1-1
DNA: TGTGCCAGTAGTATCGGACAGACTAACACTGAAGCTTTCTTT
CDR3: CASSIGQTNTEAFF

V: TRBV29-1
D: TRBD1
size: -
J: TRBJ1-1
DNA: TGCAGCGTTCAGGGGGCGCGGGACACTGAAGCTTTCTTT
CDR3: CSVQGARDTEAFF

V: TRBV19
D: -
size: once
J: TRBJ2-3
DNA: TGTGCCAGTAGTCTACAGCCGGTCCTGAGCACAGATACGCAGTATTTT
CDR3: CASSLQPVLSTDTQYF

V: TRBV5-1
D: -
size: -
J: TRBJ2-3
DNA: TGCGCCAGCAGCTTGAACCAGGGAGGATCGTCGGCAGATACGCAGTATTTT
CDR3: CASSLNQGGSSADTQYF

V: TRBV30
D: -
size: few
J: TRBJ1-5
DNA: TGTGCCTGGAGTAGGGAGGGGAATCAGCCCCAGCATTTT
CDR3: CAWSREGNQPQHF

V: TRBV15
D: -
size: -
J: TRBJ1-2
DNA: TGTGCCACCAGCAGCGGGGACTATGGCTACACCTTC
CDR3: CATSSGDYGYTF

V: TRBV21-1
D: -
size: -
J: TRBJ2-1
DNA: TGTGCCAGCAGCGCACACGAGACGATAGCGGGGGGCGCCTACAATGAGCAGTTCTTC
CDR3: CASSAHETIAGGAYNEQFF

V: TRBV2
D: TRBD2
size: -
J: TRBJ2-1
DNA: TGTGCCAGCAGTCAAGCGGGGGGTTCCTACAATGAGCAGTTCTTC
CDR3: CASSQAGGSYNEQFF

V: TRBV15
D: -
size: once
J: TRBJ1-5
DNA: TGTGCCACCAGCAGAGGGGGTCGGGGGGGCAGTCAGCCCCAGCATTTT
CDR3: CATSRGGRGGSQPQHF

V: TRBV6-4
D: TRBD2
size: -
J: TRBJ2-3
DNA: TGTGCCAGCAGTGACTCGAGCGGGGGGGCAGATACGCAGTATTTT
CDR3: CASSDSSGGADTQYF

V: TRBV5-1
D: TRBD1
size: -
J: TRBJ2-3
DNA: TGCGCCAGCAGCTCTCCACAGGGGAGCACAGATACGCAGTATTTT
CDR3: CASSSPQGSTDTQYF

V: TRBV10-3
D: -
size: -
J: TRBJ1-1
DNA: TGTGCCATCAGGGGGGGGGACAACACTGAAGCTTTCTTT
CDR3: CAIRGGDNTEAFF

V: TRBV4-2
D: TRBD2
size: -
J: TRBJ2-4
DNA: TGTGCCAGCAGCCAAGACCGGCTGGGGGGGTCTCTAGCCAAAAACATTCAGTACTTC
CDR3: CASSQDRLGGSLAKNIQYF

V: TRBV19
D: TRBD1
size: -
J: TRBJ2-2
DNA: TGTGCCAGTAGTCCCGGGACAGGGAACACCGGGGAGCTGTTTTTT
CDR3: CASSPGTGNTGELFF

V: TRBV18
D: TRBD2
size: -
J: TRBJ2-1
DNA: TGTGCCAGCTCAGGGACTAGCGAGAACAATGAGCAGTTCTTC
CDR3: CASSGTSENNEQFF

V: TRBV6-4
D: TRBD1
size: once
J: TRBJ1-2
DNA: TGTGCCAGCAGATCAGGGGGCTCTAACTATGGCTACACCTTC
CDR3: CASRSGGSNYGYTF

V: TRBV14
D: -
size: -
J: TRBJ2-7
DNA: TGTGCCAGCAGCCGCACGACACAGAACGCTTACGAGCAGTACTTC
CDR3: CASSRTTQNAYEQYF

V: TRBV6-4
D: -
size: -
J: TRBJ2-1
DNA: TGTGCCAGCAGTGACTCGGCGGCCCCCGGAGAGCAGTTCTTC
CDR3: CASSDSAAPGEQFF

V: TRBV5-1
D: -
size: -
J: TRBJ2-7
DNA: TGCGCCAGCAGCTTGGTGGAGAGCTCCTACGAGCAGTACTTC
CDR3: CASSLVESSYEQYF

V: TRBV29-1
D: -
size: -
J: TRBJ1-1
DNA: TGCAGCGGCGGCCGGGTTATTGGTACTGAAGCTTTCTTT
CDR3: CSGGRVIGTEAFF

V: TRBV28
D: -
size: -
J: TRBJ2-7
DNA: TGTGCCAGCAGTTTAGGGGGGGCCATTTACGAGCAGTACTTC
CDR3: CASSLGGAIYEQYF

V: TRBV30
D: -
size: -
J: TRBJ2-4
DNA: TGTGCCTGGAGTGCGTCGGGAAACATTCAGTACTTC
CDR3: CAWSASGNIQYF

V: TRBV7-8
D: -
size: few
J: TRBJ2-3
DNA: TGTGCCAGCAGCTTAGCGAGGGCGGGGCCGGATACGCAGTATTTT
CDR3: CASSLARAGPDTQYF

V: TRBV7-3
D: -
size: once
J: TRBJ2-1
DNA: TGTGCCAGCAGCTTAGATCAGGCAAACAATGAGCAGTTCTTC
CDR3: CASSLDQANNEQFF